The 19 T cell receptor beta chains presented below share a single source sample, sequenced in a study of blood T cell repertoires in COVID-19. Using immunoSEQ multiplex PCR, the repertoire was profiled, and TCRdb retains in-frame clones only, with some absent. The top ten hold around 8% of the sample, which has roughly 180,000 clones, approximately 79% seen once. The sequencing input was peripheral blood. These receptors came from a woman aged 60-75 years with COVID-19, enrolled during active disease.

Turning to this clone: Compared with germline, one end of the junction differs, possibly owing to a read error. The chain carries TRBV14 and TRBJ2-5; 8 bases are a match to TRBD2. Per the germline V gene, CDR1 is SGHDN and CDR2 is FVKESK. The CDR3 totals 15 residues. The CDR3 nucleotides are TGTGCCAGCAGCCAAGATCGGAGGGGACTAGAGGCCCAGTACTTC. Its protein product is CASSQDRRGLEAQYF.

The genes are TRBV5-4 and TRBJ2-1; TRBD2 agrees at 9 bases. Germline V gene lookup returns CDR1 SGHNT and CDR2 YYREEE (reference sequence). The length of the CDR3 is 14 residues. Trimming at V came to 2 bases and at J to 7 bases, leaving 4 bases not matched to a gene. This CDR3 reads CASSLRLAANEQFF. The CDR3 DNA reads TGTGCCAGCAGCTTAAGACTAGCGGCTAATGAGCAGTTCTTC. Full variable domain (rest looked up from reference TRBV5-4 and TRBJ2-1): ETGVTQSPTHLIKTRGQQVTLRCSSQSGHNTVSWYQQALGQGPQFIFQYYREEENGRGNFPPRFSGLQFPNYSSELNVNALELDDSALYLCASSLRLAANEQFFGPGTRLTVL.

This rearrangement joins TRBV19 to TRBJ2-7, with TRBD2 as a possible D gene (6 bases). Germline CDR1 LNHDA, CDR2 SQIVND (reference sequence). The V end was cut by 5 bases, the J end by 1 base, with 12 bases between. CDR3 size: 14 residues. The CDR3 sequence: CASSPRDLSYEQYF. CDR3 DNA: TGTGCCAGTAGTCCGCGGGACTTATCCTACGAGCAGTACTTC.

This clone was picked up a small number of times. This chain joins TRBV6-6 and TRBJ1-1; 7 bases line up with TRBD1. Unmatched junction bases numbered 7, after V lost 5 bases and J lost 1 base. The V gene's germline CDR1 is MNHNY and CDR2 SVGAGI (reference sequence). This CDR3 contains 15 residues. CDR3: CASSPMTGQNTEAFF. The DNA for the CDR3 is TGTGCCAGCAGTCCAATGACAGGGCAGAACACTGAAGCTTTCTTT.

The chain has TRBV6-7 and TRBJ2-3, with D hard to call. TRBV6-7 is labeled an ORF, and its function is uncertain. There are 13 residues in the CDR3. Trimming shortened V by 7 bases and J by 1 base, and 9 bases separated the two germline ends. In nucleotides, the CDR3 is TGTGCCAGCATCGGGTTCCGCACAGATACGCAGTATTTT. Protein: CASIGFRTDTQYF.

The chain is built from TRBV5-1 and TRBJ1-1; D is unresolved. The CDR3 loop spans 14 amino acids. Germline V gene data show CDR1 as SGHRS and CDR2 as YFSETQ. Trimming removed 1 base at V and 0 bases at J, with 7 bases between. CDR3 nucleotide sequence: TGCGCCAGCAGCTTGACAGAGATGAACACTGAAGCTTTCTTT. Residues: CASSLTEMNTEAFF.

The rearrangement joins TRBV7-9 to TRBJ2-7; no clear D. Trimming removed 3 bases from V and 2 bases from J, with 5 bases in between. Germline CDR1 reads SEHNR; CDR2 reads FQNEAQ (reference sequence). CDR3 length: 12 residues. This chain's CDR3 is CASSFRPYEQYV. In nucleotides, the CDR3 is TGTGCCAGCAGCTTTCGTCCCTACGAGCAGTACGTC.

This clone was counted a few times. V is TRBV11-1 and J is TRBJ2-3, with 8 bases aligning to TRBD1. Per germline, CDR1 SGHAT and CDR2 FQDESV (reference sequence). The CDR3 runs 16 residues. V gave up 1 base and J gave up 0 bases; unmatched junction bases: 3. The CDR3 bases are TGTGCCAGCAGCTTAGGTCAGGGGGCTAGCACAGATACGCAGTATTTT. Protein sequence: CASSLGQGASTDTQYF.

V usage is TRBV28 and J usage is TRBJ1-2; 7 nucleotides match TRBD1. Unmatched junction bases numbered 11, after V lost 7 bases and J lost 6 bases. The CDR3 has 14 residues. Germline assignment: CDR1 MDHEN and CDR2 SYDVKM. The CDR3 protein is CASTLEGARNGYTF. DNA for the CDR3: TGTGCCAGCACCCTGGAGGGGGCGCGGAATGGCTACACCTTC.

The chain has TRBV29-1 and TRBJ2-5; D remains ambiguous. Trimming left V 3 bases short and J 0 bases short, with 8 bases between. This CDR3 region has 13 residues. Germline V CDR1 and CDR2: SQVTM, ANQGSEA. CDR3 in amino acids: CSVEIQNQETQYF. The DNA for the CDR3 is TGCAGCGTTGAGATACAGAACCAAGAGACCCAGTACTTC.

V and J are TRBV30 and TRBJ1-1; no firm D call. The V gene lost 5 bases and the J gene lost 1 base, with 11 bases spanning the gap. CDR1 GTSNPN and CDR2 SVGIG come from the germline V gene (reference sequence). There are 13 residues in the CDR3. CDR3 region: CAWGKPGNTEAFF. The CDR3 DNA reads as TGTGCCTGGGGCAAACCGGGGAACACTGAAGCTTTCTTT.

This clone appeared a few times. The rearrangement uses TRBV11-2 and TRBJ1-5; TRBD1 matches 7 bases. V dropped 0 bases and J dropped 7; count of bases not matched to a gene: 6. The CDR3 has 15 residues. Germline assignment: CDR1 SGHAT and CDR2 FQNNGV. The CDR3 bases are TGTGCCAGCAGCTTAGAGACAGGGAAGGGACAGCCCCAGCATTTT. This gives the protein CASSLETGKGQPQHF. The complete variable domain, with remaining parts taken from reference TRBV11-2 and TRBJ1-5, reads EAGVAQSPRYKIIEKRQSVAFWCNPISGHATLYWYQQILGQGPKLLIQFQNNGVVDDSQLPKDRFSAERLKGVDSTLKIQPAKLEDSAVYLCASSLETGKGQPQHFGDGTRLSIL.

J is TRBJ2-1 and V is TRBV2, with D tentatively TRBD2 (7 bases). Germline CDR1 reads SNHLY; CDR2 reads FYNNEI. The CDR3 loop spans 14 amino acids. Trimming removed 4 bases from V and 4 bases from J, with 11 bases in between. CDR3 sequence reads: CASSGRGAYNEQFF. CDR3 coding DNA: TGTGCCAGCAGTGGACGGGGGGCGTACAATGAGCAGTTCTTC.

This clone has just a few counts. This chain connects TRBV9 to TRBJ1-6, with 8 bases fitting TRBD1. There are 14 residues in the CDR3. The V segment lost 4 bases and the J segment 9 bases; nucleotides outside the gene matches: 6. Germline values: CDR1 SGDLS, CDR2 YYNGEE. CDR3 sequence (DNA): TGTGCCAGCAGCATACAGGGGGGAGTTTCACCCCTCCACTTT. The encoded protein is CASSIQGGVSPLHF.

The J gene is TRBJ1-3, the V gene TRBV6-2 or TRBV6-3, with unresolved D. The V gene's germline CDR1 is MNHEY and CDR2 SVGEGT. Trimming removed 2 bases at V and 0 bases at J, with 11 bases between. The CDR3 is 16 residues long. The CDR3 region has the DNA TGTGCCAGCAGTTACCGACGGAGCGTCTCTGGAAACACCATATATTTT. It encodes CASSYRRSVSGNTIYF.

The CDR3, as DNA: TGTGCCAGCAGCTCCGGGACAGGGGGCACAGATACGCAGTATTTT. Amino acid sequence: CASSSGTGGTDTQYF. This chain connects TRBV13 to TRBJ2-3; TRBD1 aligns across 10 bases. Germline lookup yields CDR1 PRHDT and CDR2 FYEKMQ (reference sequence). Trimming at V came to 4 bases and at J to 1 base, leaving 2 bases not matched to a gene. The CDR3 runs to 15 residues. The variable domain in full, with the rest retrieved from reference TRBV13 and TRBJ2-3, is AAGVIQSPRHLIKEKRETATLKCYPIPRHDTVYWYQQGPGQDPQFLISFYEKMQSDKGSIPDRFSAQQFSDYHSELNMSSLELGDSALYFCASSSGTGGTDTQYFGPGTRLTVL.

This chain links TRBV9 with TRBJ1-6; D is unclear. Germline V lookup: CDR1 SGDLS, CDR2 YYNGEE. The CDR3 loop spans 14 amino acids. Trimming stripped 3 bases from V and 9 bases from J, with 13 bases between. The CDR3 nucleotides are TGTGCCAGCAGCGAAAAAGTTACTTCTTCACCCCTCCACTTT. Encoded protein: CASSEKVTSSPLHF.

The chain is built from TRBV19 and TRBJ2-4, with 8 bases fitting TRBD1. The CDR3 has 13 amino acids. Germline V lookup: CDR1 LNHDA, CDR2 SQIVND (reference sequence). The V and J ends lost 5 bases and 7 bases, in that order; junction bases with no gene match: 4. The DNA of the CDR3 is TGTGCCAGTAGTCTGGGACAGGTCAACATTCAGTACTTC. Residues: CASSLGQVNIQYF.

The CDR3 bases are TGTGCCAGCAGCCTTTTCGGACTAGCGGGGGTCGATGACGGGGAGCTGTTTTTT. Translating gives CASSLFGLAGVDDGELFF. The rearrangement links TRBV3-1 (or the pseudogene TRBV3-2) to TRBJ2-2, with TRBD2 matching 13 bases. The CDR3 sequence is 18 residues long. Losses at the gene ends were 4 bases for V and 7 bases for J; bases not matched to a gene: 12. In germline, CDR1 is LGHDT, CDR2 YNNKEL (reference sequence).